This passage covers 16 T cell receptor beta chains from one sample sequenced in a study of human T cells and chemical hapten exposure. Time point of the sample: patch test 2, 6 weeks after DPC sensitization. Sample treatment: therapeutic diphenylcyclopropenone sensitization with weekly scalp DPC. Via MiXCR, TCRdb re-called the RACE reads, giving one row per CDR3 protein. The profile shows a few hundred thousand distinct CDR3 sequences, about 6.3% of them singletons. The specimen comprised whole blood, sampled in connection with sensitization to the hapten diphenylcyclopropenone (DPC). These receptors were taken from a woman younger than 30 with alopecia areata. Some clones in this sample may be carry-over from other donors' samples.

This clonotype appeared many times. The chain employs TRBV6-5 and TRBJ2-3; TRBD2 matches at 12 bases. Germline V lookup: CDR1 MNHEY, CDR2 SVGAGI. V gave up 0 bases and J gave up 8 bases; unmatched junction bases: 9. The CDR3 has 17 residues. CDR3 bases: TGTGCCAGCAGTTACTCGAGTCTAGCGGGGGGGCCTCCTACGCAGTATTTT. Its translation is CASSYSSLAGGPPTQYF.

The rearrangement joins TRBV20-1 to TRBJ1-2; TRBD1 is a possible D gene (5 bases). Between the trimmed V and J ends, which lost 4 bases and 4 bases, there was a span of 10 bases. CDR1 DFQATT and CDR2 SNEGSKA come from the germline V gene (reference sequence). The CDR3 is 12 residues long. Here the CDR3 reads CSATTQGYGYTF. CDR3 nucleotide sequence: TGCAGTGCTACAACCCAGGGCTATGGCTACACCTTC.

This chain joins TRBV10-3 and TRBJ2-3; D is perhaps TRBD2 (7 bases). Germline V gives CDR1 ENHRY, CDR2 SYGVKD. Trimming took 7 bases from V and 0 from J, leaving 17 bases between them. The CDR3 spans 16 residues. The CDR3 nucleotides are TGTGCCATCATGGCCTCCGGGGGGCGTAGCACAGATACGCAGTATTTT. Translating it yields CAIMASGGRSTDTQYF.

With regard to this clonotype: At one end the junction does not follow the germline gene, possibly because of a read error. This sequence joins TRBV12-3 or TRBV12-4 and TRBJ2-3, with 9 bases fitting TRBD2. This CDR3 contains 14 residues. The DNA of the CDR3 is TGTGCCAGCAGGTATAGCGGGGGCACATATACGCAGTATTTT. Translated, it gives CASRYSGGTYTQYF.

This clonotype has a count of ten or more. The V and J genes are TRBV18 and TRBJ1-5, with TRBD1 identical over 10 bases. The CDR3 has 15 residues. CDR1 KGHSH and CDR2 LQKENI come from the germline V gene. V trimming: 2 bases; J trimming: 5 bases; junction bases outside the gene matches: 3. CDR3 sequence: CASSPGTGEDQPQHF. The CDR3 bases are TGTGCCAGCTCACCAGGGACAGGGGAGGATCAGCCCCAGCATTTT.

This clonotype has ten or more counts. This chain links TRBV6-2 or TRBV6-3 with TRBJ1-1; D remains ambiguous. Per the germline V gene, CDR1 is MNHEY and CDR2 is SVGEGT. The CDR3 totals 17 residues. Trimming removed 3 bases from V and 4 bases from J, with 21 bases in between. CDR3 nucleotide sequence: TGTGCCAGCAGTTATATGGGGAGGAGGGAACAGCGCACTGAAGCTTTCTTT. Protein sequence: CASSYMGRREQRTEAFF.

The DNA of the CDR3 is TGTGCCAGCAGCTTATTCCTAACGGGGGAGGGTTCACCCCTCCACTTT. It yields the protein CASSLFLTGEGSPLHF. This chain links TRBV7-2 with TRBJ1-6, with D possibly TRBD1 on 5 matching bases. Looked up from germline, CDR1 is SGHTA and CDR2 is FQGNSA. This CDR3 comprises 16 residues. The V gene lost 2 bases and the J gene lost 9 bases, with 17 bases spanning the gap.

The rearrangement joins TRBV27 to TRBJ1-5; D gene uncertain. The CDR3 runs 15 residues. The germline V gene has CDR1 MNHEY and CDR2 SMNVEV (reference sequence). The V gene lost 2 bases and the J gene lost 5 bases, with 13 bases spanning the gap. DNA for the CDR3: TGTGCCAGCAGTTTAGGCGGGTCCGGCGATCAGCCCCAGCATTTT. It codes for CASSLGGSGDQPQHF.

This clonotype was observed a handful of times. The chain recombines TRBV9 with TRBJ1-2; 8 nucleotides line up with TRBD1. Germline CDR1 reads SGDLS; CDR2 reads YYNGEE. Unmatched junction bases numbered 3, after V lost 2 bases and J lost 6 bases. CDR3 length: 13 amino acids. The DNA for the CDR3 is TGTGCCAGCAGCGTGACAGGGGAAGATGGCTACACCTTC. Residues: CASSVTGEDGYTF.

The table lists this clonotype with a few counts. J is TRBJ2-7 and V is TRBV12-3 or TRBV12-4; possibly TRBD1 for D (6 bases). The V gene lost 6 bases and the J gene lost 6 bases, with 15 bases spanning the gap. This CDR3 is 13 amino acids long. CDR3: CASRPSGAGEQYF. The CDR3 region has the DNA TGTGCCAGCAGGCCTTCAGGGGCGGGCGAGCAGTACTTC.

This clonotype was detected many times. The chain is built from TRBV28 and TRBJ1-1, with no clear D. The CDR3 consists of 13 residues. V gave up 5 bases and J gave up 3 bases, with 10 bases separating them. Germline CDR1 MDHEN, CDR2 SYDVKM. The CDR3 here is CASSLPKYTEAFF. The CDR3 coding sequence is TGTGCCAGCAGTCTTCCGAAGTACACTGAAGCTTTCTTT.

This clonotype showed up many times. CDR3 amino acids: CASSLTGYEQYF. The CDR3 DNA is TGTGCCAGCAGCTTAACGGGCTACGAGCAGTACTTC. The chain couples TRBV12-3 or TRBV12-4 to TRBJ2-7; D gene ambiguous. V was cut by 6 bases and J by 3 bases, with 9 bases left in between. This CDR3 is 12 amino acids long.

Ten or more counts support this clonotype. The V and J genes are TRBV29-1 and TRBJ2-5; 8 bases line up with TRBD1. J lost 1 base, V lost 6 bases, and 1 base had no gene match. There are 12 residues in the CDR3. The germline gives CDR1 SQVTM, CDR2 ANQGSEA. CDR3 nucleotides: TGCAGCGTGCAGGGGGCCCAAGAGACCCAGTACTTC. The encoded protein is CSVQGAQETQYF.

Only a few counts were recorded for this clonotype. V and J are TRBV7-9 and TRBJ1-2; tentatively, D is TRBD1 (6 bases). This CDR3 has 14 residues. V lost 4 bases to trimming and J lost 6 bases, with 15 bases between them. Per germline, CDR1 SEHNR and CDR2 FQNEAQ (reference sequence). The CDR3 loop is CASSWVQGVDGYTF. CDR3 nucleotide sequence: TGTGCCAGCAGCTGGGTACAGGGTGTAGATGGCTACACCTTC.

This clonotype has ten or more counts. The V and J genes are TRBV7-9 and TRBJ2-3, with D possibly matching TRBD2 (6 bases). Germline CDR1 reads SEHNR; CDR2 reads FQNEAQ (reference sequence). This CDR3 has 11 residues. V was pared by 5 bases and J by 11 bases, with 11 bases between. The CDR3 sequence is CASSPSGVQYF. The CDR3 nucleotides read TGTGCCAGCAGCCCTTCGGGGGTGCAGTATTTT.

This clonotype occurred many times. V gene TRBV14 combines with J gene TRBJ1-2; unclear D gene. V was clipped by 3 bases and J by 6 bases, with 8 bases between them. Germline loops: CDR1 SGHDN, CDR2 FVKESK. This CDR3 comprises 12 residues. CDR3 sequence: CASSQGINGYTF. The CDR3 DNA reads TGTGCCAGCAGCCAGGGTATCAATGGCTACACCTTC.